A selection of T cell receptor beta chains follows, all from one sample in a study of blood T cells in healthy people across ages. TCRdb re-derived calls from the 5' RACE reads in MiXCR, one entry per CDR3 protein. This table holds about 1.8 million distinct CDR3 sequences, roughly 52% found once. Sequencing used blood. The receptor set was obtained from a woman aged 40 to 49 in good health. The CDR3 runs from the conserved cysteine through the conserved F or W. D genes are given only for firm matches. Not every row has a clone size; where given, it reads once, few, many or a size class.

length	size	D	J	V	DNA	CDR3
16	.	TRBD2	TRBJ2-3	TRBV4-2	TGTGCCAGCAGCCAAGATGGGAAGCGGGGGGAAGATACGCAGTATTTT	CASSQDGKRGEDTQYF
12	.	TRBD2	TRBJ2-1	TRBV10-3	TGTGCCACTGGACTAGCAGCTAATGAGCAGTTCTTC	CATGLAANEQFF
13	.	.	TRBJ2-3	TRBV4-3	TGCGCCAGCAGCCAGACTAGGGCAGATACGCAGTATTTT	CASSQTRADTQYF
16	few	.	TRBJ2-1	TRBV3-1	TGTGCCAGCAGCCAAGTCCGGGGGAGCTCCTACAATGAGCAGTTCTTC	CASSQVRGSSYNEQFF
12	.	.	TRBJ1-1	TRBV20-1	TGCAGTGCCACCCTGTCGAACACTGAAGCTTTCTTT	CSATLSNTEAFF
16	few	.	TRBJ2-7	TRBV12-3/TRBV12-4	TGTGCCAGCAGTTTATTAGGGACTGCAGTCTACAATGAGCAGTACTTC	CASSLLGTAVYNEQYF
13	.	.	TRBJ2-5	TRBV20-1	TGCAGTGCTAGAGACCACGTCGGAGAGACCCAGTACTTC	CSARDHVGETQYF
13	.	.	TRBJ2-7	TRBV7-2	TGTGCCAGCAGCGTAGGCAGGGTCTACGAGCAGTACTTC	CASSVGRVYEQYF
14	.	.	TRBJ2-1	TRBV6-1	TGTGCCAGCAGTGAAGGGACAGAATACAATGAGCAGTTCTTC	CASSEGTEYNEQFF
18	few	TRBD2	TRBJ2-1	TRBV12-3/TRBV12-4	TGTGCCAGCAGCCGAAAACTAAAACTAGCGGGGGCCGGGAATGAGCAGTTCTTC	CASSRKLKLAGAGNEQFF
16	.	TRBD2	TRBJ2-1	TRBV7-2	TGTGCCAGCAGCTACAGCGGGGGGCCCTCGTTCAATGAGCAGTTCTTC	CASSYSGGPSFNEQFF
16	.	.	TRBJ1-2	TRBV4-1	TGCGCCAGCAGCCGGGAAGGAGTCAGTGGGGGCTATGGCTACACCTTC	CASSREGVSGGYGYTF
14	few	.	TRBJ2-3	TRBV6-5	TGTGCCAGCAGGAAAGTACTCAGCACAGATACGCAGTATTTT	CASRKVLSTDTQYF
17	.	.	TRBJ2-1	TRBV7-9	TGTGCCAACACCATACCAGAAGGGCTGAGCTCCTACAATGAGCAGTTCTTC	CANTIPEGLSSYNEQFF
15	.	TRBD1	TRBJ1-4	TRBV28	TGTGCCAGCAGACCTTGGGGGACAGAAAATGAAAAACTGTTTTTT	CASRPWGTENEKLFF
15	few	TRBD1	TRBJ2-1	TRBV11-3	TGTGCCAGCAGCCCGGACAGGGGCTGGGACAATGAGCAGTTCTTC	CASSPDRGWDNEQFF
16	.	.	TRBJ2-6	TRBV9	TGTGCCAGCAGCGTAGACGGACGCTATGGGGCCAACGTCCTGACTTTC	CASSVDGRYGANVLTF
14	few	TRBD1	TRBJ2-7	TRBV15	TGTGCCACCAGCTTCCGGGACAGACCCTACGAGCAGTACTTC	CATSFRDRPYEQYF
15	.	.	TRBJ2-2	TRBV5-1	TGCGCCAGCAGCTGGGGGGCTACCGACGCCGGGGAGCTGTTTTTT	CASSWGATDAGELFF
12	few	.	TRBJ2-1	TRBV7-9	TGTGCCCCACATTCCTCTTCCAATGAGCAGTTCTTC	CAPHSSSNEQFF
13	.	TRBD1	TRBJ2-7	TRBV12-3/TRBV12-4	TGTGCCAGCTCGGCGACAGGGTCTAGCGAGCAGTACTTC	CASSATGSSEQYF
15	once	TRBD2	TRBJ2-1	TRBV4-3	TGCGCCAGCAGCCAAGGGGCTAGCGGGGGGGATGAGCAGTTCTTC	CASSQGASGGDEQFF
14	.	TRBD1	TRBJ2-7	TRBV5-6	TGTGCCAGCAGCTTGGGACAGGGGAGCTCGCGGAAGTACTTC	CASSLGQGSSRKYF
15	.	.	TRBJ2-1	TRBV4-1	TGCGCCAGCATGCCAGACAGGTCGGGCTACAATGAGCAGTTCTTC	CASMPDRSGYNEQFF
12	.	.	TRBJ2-5	TRBV6-6	TGTGCCAGCAGAACGGGCTTTGAGACCCAGTACTTC	CASRTGFETQYF
17	.	TRBD2	TRBJ2-1	TRBV4-3	TGCGCCAGCAGCCAAGGAACTAGCGGGGGGCCCGGGGGTGAGCAGTTCTTC	CASSQGTSGGPGGEQFF
14	.	TRBD1	TRBJ2-7	TRBV7-2	TGTGCCAGCAGCTTGGTACAGGGGCTTCGGGAGCAGTACTTC	CASSLVQGLREQYF
18	.	TRBD1	TRBJ1-4	TRBV27	TGTGCCAGCAGTTTTTTCCGACTACCGGGACAGGGGAATGAAAAACTGTTTTTT	CASSFFRLPGQGNEKLFF
15	.	TRBD2	TRBJ2-3	TRBV7-2	TGTGCCAGCAGGCGGGGGGTGACTAGCACAGATACGCAGTATTTT	CASRRGVTSTDTQYF
14	few	.	TRBJ2-5	TRBV4-3	TGCGCCAGCAGCCAGACATACCATCAAGAGACCCAGTACTTC	CASSQTYHQETQYF
14	few	.	TRBJ2-1	TRBV6-2/TRBV6-3	TGTGCCAGCACGTTCGGGAGCTCCTACAATGAGCAGTTCTTC	CASTFGSSYNEQFF
15	few	.	TRBJ2-4	TRBV6-2/TRBV6-3	TGTGCCAGCAGTTACGAAAGAGTCGCCAAAAACATTCAGTACTTC	CASSYERVAKNIQYF
15	few	TRBD2	TRBJ2-1	TRBV20-1	TGCAGTGCTAGAGAACTAGCGGGGCGGGGAGATGAGCAGTTCTTC	CSARELAGRGDEQFF
13	few	.	TRBJ1-2	TRBV20-1	TGCAGTGCCCCCGGGGGCAGATCCTATGGCTACACCTTC	CSAPGGRSYGYTF
14	.	.	TRBJ2-7	TRBV6-6	TGTGCCAGCCATACGATGAGGGCAGGCGACGAGCAGTACTTC	CASHTMRAGDEQYF
15	.	.	TRBJ2-4	TRBV4-3	TGCGCCAGCAGCCAAAGCACACTAGCCAAAAACATTCAGTACTTC	CASSQSTLAKNIQYF
12	few	.	TRBJ2-1	TRBV2	TGTGCCAGTAAATCCCTTAGGGATGAGCAGTTCTTC	CASKSLRDEQFF
17	.	.	TRBJ2-1	TRBV6-2/TRBV6-3	TGTGCCAGCAGTTACAACCCCGAGGGGACGTTGTACAATGAGCAGTTCTTC	CASSYNPEGTLYNEQFF
16	.	TRBD1	TRBJ1-2	TRBV20-1	TGCAGTGCTAGGACTACCGGGACAGCGACTAACTATGGCTACACCTTC	CSARTTGTATNYGYTF
14	few	.	TRBJ1-2	TRBV9	TGTGCCAGCAGCGTAGATCCAACCTCGAAGGGCTACACCTTC	CASSVDPTSKGYTF
16	.	TRBD2	TRBJ2-7	TRBV11-2	TGTGCCAGCAGCTCTACTAGCGGGAGGATCGCCTACGAGCAGTACTTC	CASSSTSGRIAYEQYF
16	.	TRBD1	TRBJ1-1	TRBV18	TGTGCCAGCTCACCGGGACAGGGGGGCTCGAACACTGAAGCTTTCTTT	CASSPGQGGSNTEAFF
15	few	TRBD1	TRBJ1-6	TRBV12-3/TRBV12-4	TGTGCCAGCAGTTTTTCCGGACAGGGAAATTCACCCCTCCACTTT	CASSFSGQGNSPLHF
14	.	TRBD1	TRBJ2-1	TRBV20-1	TGCAGTGCTAGGGACAGGGAATTCTACAATGAACAGTTCTTC	CSARDREFYNEQFF
21	few	TRBD2	TRBJ2-1	TRBV5-1	TGCGCCAGCAGCTTAGCGGGGGGGCCACCTCTCCGTGGGGTTAGGTACAATGAGCAGTTCTTC	CASSLAGGPPLRGVRYNEQFF
14	.	.	TRBJ2-3	TRBV29-1	TGCAGCGTTTGGGAAGCCCGTGGCACAGATACGCAGTATTTT	CSVWEARGTDTQYF
17	few	.	TRBJ2-7	TRBV12-3/TRBV12-4	TGTGCCAGCAGTTTAGCGAGGTCTCTAGCGAGGACCTACGAGCAGTACTTC	CASSLARSLARTYEQYF
14	.	.	TRBJ2-5	TRBV11-2	TGTGCCAGCAGCCCTACAGGGCCCGTTCGGGAGCAGTACTTC	CASSPTGPVREQYF
15	.	.	TRBJ2-3	TRBV20-1	TGCAGTGCTAGAACCGGGGGACTCCGGGCAGATACGCAGTATTTT	CSARTGGLRADTQYF
12	.	TRBD1	TRBJ1-2	TRBV27	TGTGCCAGCAAAGGACAGGGCTGGGGCTACACCTTC	CASKGQGWGYTF
12	few	.	TRBJ2-5	TRBV7-9	TGTGCAGAAAGGGTGGAGCAAGAGACCCAGTACTTC	CAERVEQETQYF
15	few	.	TRBJ2-1	TRBV5-1	TGCGCCAGCAGCCTGACCGGGTCCTCCGACAATGAGCAGTTCTTC	CASSLTGSSDNEQFF
14	few	TRBD1	TRBJ2-5	TRBV20-1	TGCAGTGCTACCGACAGGGTAGAGGCAGAGACCCAGTACTTC	CSATDRVEAETQYF
15	.	TRBD2	TRBJ2-5	TRBV5-1	TGCGCCAGCAGCTTGGAGGAACTAGCGACGAAGACCCAGTACTTC	CASSLEELATKTQYF
15	.	.	TRBJ2-7	TRBV4-1	TGCGCCAGCAGCCAAGGACAGGCCAGCTCCTACGAGCAGTACTTC	CASSQGQASSYEQYF
14	.	.	TRBJ1-1	TRBV4-1	TGCGCCAGCAGCCAAGATCCGGGGGTCACTGAAGCTTTCTTT	CASSQDPGVTEAFF
15	.	TRBD2	TRBJ2-7	TRBV6-5	TGTGCCAGCAGTATCCGGGGGGTACCAAACAATGAGCAGTACTTC	CASSIRGVPNNEQYF